The 2 T cell receptor beta chains listed next were all sequenced from one sample in a study of identical twins. TCRdb reprocessed the 5' RACE reads with MiXCR, giving one entry per CDR3 protein. The sample records approximately 1.8 million distinct CDR3 sequences, around 33% being singletons. Sequenced input: cord blood. These TCRs come from a newborn girl in good health.

This clonotype was observed many times. This chain links TRBV12-3 or TRBV12-4 with TRBJ2-7; 7 nucleotides match TRBD2. V dropped 0 bases and J dropped 2; count of bases not matched to a gene: 4. The CDR3 covers 15 residues. The CDR3 loop is CASSLAWEGPYEQYF. The CDR3 bases are TGTGCCAGCAGTTTAGCGTGGGAGGGGCCCTACGAGCAGTACTTC.

V usage is TRBV12-3 or TRBV12-4 and J usage is TRBJ2-7, with a tentative D call TRBD2 (5 bases). This CDR3 has 17 amino acids. With 2 bases removed from V and 4 bases from J, the gap between germline ends came to 21 bases. CDR3 sequence: CASSLRKIELRGYEQYF. CDR3 bases: TGTGCCAGCAGTTTACGGAAAATAGAACTTCGGGGATACGAGCAGTACTTC.